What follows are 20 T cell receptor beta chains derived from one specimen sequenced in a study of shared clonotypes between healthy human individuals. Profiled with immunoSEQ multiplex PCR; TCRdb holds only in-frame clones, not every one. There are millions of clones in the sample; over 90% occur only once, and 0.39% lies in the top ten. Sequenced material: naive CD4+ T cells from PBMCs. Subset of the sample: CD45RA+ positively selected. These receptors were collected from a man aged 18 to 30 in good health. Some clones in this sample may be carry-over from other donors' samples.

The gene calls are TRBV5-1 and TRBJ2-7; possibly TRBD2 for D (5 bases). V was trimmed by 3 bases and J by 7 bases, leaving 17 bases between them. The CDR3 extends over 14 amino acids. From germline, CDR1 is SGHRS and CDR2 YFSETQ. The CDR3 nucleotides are TGCGCCAGCAGCTCCCTAGCCGACCTCGAGGAGCAGTACTTC. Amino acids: CASSSLADLEEQYF.

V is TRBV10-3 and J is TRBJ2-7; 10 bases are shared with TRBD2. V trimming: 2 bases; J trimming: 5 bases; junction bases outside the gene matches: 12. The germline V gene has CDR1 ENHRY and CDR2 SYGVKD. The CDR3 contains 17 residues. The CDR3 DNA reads TGTGCCATCAGTGAGGGGAAAGGTCTAGCGGGAGTAAACGAGCAGTACTTC. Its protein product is CAISEGKGLAGVNEQYF.

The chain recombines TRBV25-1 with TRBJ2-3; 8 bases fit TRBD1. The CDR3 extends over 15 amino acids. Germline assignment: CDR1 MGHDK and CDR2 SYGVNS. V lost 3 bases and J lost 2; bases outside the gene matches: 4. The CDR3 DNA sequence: TGTGCCAGCAGTGATCGGGACAGGATCACAGATACGCAGTATTTT. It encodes CASSDRDRITDTQYF. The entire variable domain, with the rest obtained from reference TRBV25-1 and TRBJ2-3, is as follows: EADIYQTPRYLVIGTGKKITLECSQTMGHDKMYWYQQDPGMELHLIHYSYGVNSTEKGDLSSESTVSRIRTEHFPLTLESARPSHTSQYLCASSDRDRITDTQYFGPGTRLTVL.

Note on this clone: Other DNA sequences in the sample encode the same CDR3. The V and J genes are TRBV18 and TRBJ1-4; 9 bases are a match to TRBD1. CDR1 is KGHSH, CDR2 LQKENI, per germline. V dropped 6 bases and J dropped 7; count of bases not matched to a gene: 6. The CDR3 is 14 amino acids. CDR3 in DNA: TGTGCCAGCTCTCCGGGACAGGGCGGTGAAAAACTGTTTTTT. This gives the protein CASSPGQGGEKLFF.

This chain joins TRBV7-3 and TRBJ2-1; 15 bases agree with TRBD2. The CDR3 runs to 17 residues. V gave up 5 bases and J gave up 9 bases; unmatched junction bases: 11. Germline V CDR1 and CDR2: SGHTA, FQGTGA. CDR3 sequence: CASSLWTSGRAGGEQFF. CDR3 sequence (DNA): TGTGCCAGCAGCCTCTGGACTAGCGGGAGGGCCGGGGGTGAGCAGTTCTTC.

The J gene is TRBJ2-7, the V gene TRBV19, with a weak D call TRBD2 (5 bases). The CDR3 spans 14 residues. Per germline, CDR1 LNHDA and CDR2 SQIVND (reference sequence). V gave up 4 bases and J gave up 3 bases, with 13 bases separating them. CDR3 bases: TGTGCCAGTAGTAGTGGATATGGAGGCTACGAGCAGTACTTC. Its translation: CASSSGYGGYEQYF.

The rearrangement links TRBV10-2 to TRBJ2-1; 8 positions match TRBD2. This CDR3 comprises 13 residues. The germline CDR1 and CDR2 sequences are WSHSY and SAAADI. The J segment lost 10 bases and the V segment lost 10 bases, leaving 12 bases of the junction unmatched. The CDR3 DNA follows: TGCGCCACCATTCGGGCGGGAGGTTGGGAGCAGTTCTTC. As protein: CATIRAGGWEQFF.

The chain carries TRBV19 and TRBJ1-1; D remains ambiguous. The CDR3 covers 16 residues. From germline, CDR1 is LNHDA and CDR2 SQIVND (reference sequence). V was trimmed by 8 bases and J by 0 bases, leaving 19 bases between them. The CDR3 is CASRRTSGNLNTEAFF. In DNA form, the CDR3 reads TGTGCCAGTCGACGAACGTCAGGAAACCTGAACACTGAAGCTTTCTTT.

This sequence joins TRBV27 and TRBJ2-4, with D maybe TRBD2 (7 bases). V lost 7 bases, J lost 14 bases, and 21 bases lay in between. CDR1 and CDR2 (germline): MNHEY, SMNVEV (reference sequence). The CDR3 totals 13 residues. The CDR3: CASTLSNGGPEYF. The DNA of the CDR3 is TGTGCCAGCACTCTGTCAAACGGGGGGCCAGAGTACTTC.

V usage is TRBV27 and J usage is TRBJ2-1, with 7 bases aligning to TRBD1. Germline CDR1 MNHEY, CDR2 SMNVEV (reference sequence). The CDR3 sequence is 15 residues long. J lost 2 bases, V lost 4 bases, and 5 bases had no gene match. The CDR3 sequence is CASSSDRVPYNEQFF. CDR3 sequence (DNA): TGTGCCAGCAGTTCCGACAGGGTTCCCTACAATGAGCAGTTCTTC.

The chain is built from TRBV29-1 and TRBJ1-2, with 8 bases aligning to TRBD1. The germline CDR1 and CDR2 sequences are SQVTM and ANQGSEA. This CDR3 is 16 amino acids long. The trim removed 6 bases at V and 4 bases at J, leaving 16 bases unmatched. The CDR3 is CSVPIIGRGRGYGYTF. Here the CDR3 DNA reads TGCAGCGTCCCCATTATCGGCAGGGGGCGCGGCTATGGCTACACCTTC.

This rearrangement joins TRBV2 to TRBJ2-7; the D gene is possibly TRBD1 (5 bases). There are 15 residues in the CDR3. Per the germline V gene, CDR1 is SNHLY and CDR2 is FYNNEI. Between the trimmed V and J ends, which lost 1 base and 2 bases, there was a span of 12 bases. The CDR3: CASSEVGLGAYEQYF. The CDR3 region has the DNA TGTGCCAGCAGTGAAGTGGGGTTAGGGGCCTACGAGCAGTACTTC.

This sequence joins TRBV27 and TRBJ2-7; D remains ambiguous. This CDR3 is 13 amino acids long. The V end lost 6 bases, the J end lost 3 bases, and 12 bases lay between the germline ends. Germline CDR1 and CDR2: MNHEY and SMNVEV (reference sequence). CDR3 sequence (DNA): TGTGCCAGCAGCACGCGCTCGGGCTACGAGCAGTACTTC. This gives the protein CASSTRSGYEQYF.

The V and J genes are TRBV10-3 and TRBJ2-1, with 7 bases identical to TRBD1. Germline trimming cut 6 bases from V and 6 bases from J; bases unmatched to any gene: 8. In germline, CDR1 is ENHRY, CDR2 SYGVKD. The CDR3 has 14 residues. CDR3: CAISGSRDSNEQFF. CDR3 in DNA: TGTGCCATCAGCGGTTCCCGGGACAGCAATGAGCAGTTCTTC.

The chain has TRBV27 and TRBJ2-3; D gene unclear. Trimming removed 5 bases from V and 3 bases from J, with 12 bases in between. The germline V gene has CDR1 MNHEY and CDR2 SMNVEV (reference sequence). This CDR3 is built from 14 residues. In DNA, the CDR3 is TGTGCCAGCAGTCGAGGTCCGGCGACAGATACGCAGTATTTT. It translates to CASSRGPATDTQYF.

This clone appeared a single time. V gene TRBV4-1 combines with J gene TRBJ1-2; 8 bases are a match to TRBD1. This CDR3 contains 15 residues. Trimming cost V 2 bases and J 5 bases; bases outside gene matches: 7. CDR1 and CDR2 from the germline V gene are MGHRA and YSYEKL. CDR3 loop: CASSQRTTGGYGYTF. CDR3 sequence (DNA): TGCGCCAGCAGCCAAAGGACCACAGGGGGGTATGGCTACACCTTC.

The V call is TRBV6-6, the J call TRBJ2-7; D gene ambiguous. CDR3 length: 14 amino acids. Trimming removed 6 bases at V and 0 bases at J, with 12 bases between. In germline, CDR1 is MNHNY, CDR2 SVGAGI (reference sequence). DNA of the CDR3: TGTGCCAGCAGACCCCAGGAGCTCTCCTACGAGCAGTACTTC. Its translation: CASRPQELSYEQYF.

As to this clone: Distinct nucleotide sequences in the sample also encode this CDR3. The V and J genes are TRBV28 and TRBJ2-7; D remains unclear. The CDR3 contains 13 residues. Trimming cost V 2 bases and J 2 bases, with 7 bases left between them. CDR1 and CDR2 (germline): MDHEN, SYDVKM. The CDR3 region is CASSLRTPYEQYF. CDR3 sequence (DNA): TGTGCCAGCAGTTTAAGGACCCCCTACGAGCAGTACTTC.

The CDR3, as DNA: TGTGCCAGCAGTTTTAAAGGGGGAGATGAAAAACTGTTTTTT. Translated: CASSFKGGDEKLFF. The rearrangement joins TRBV28 to TRBJ1-4, with a possible D match to TRBD1 (6 bases). From germline, CDR1 is MDHEN and CDR2 SYDVKM. This CDR3 is 14 amino acids long. V lost 3 bases to trimming and J lost 6 bases, with 11 bases between them.

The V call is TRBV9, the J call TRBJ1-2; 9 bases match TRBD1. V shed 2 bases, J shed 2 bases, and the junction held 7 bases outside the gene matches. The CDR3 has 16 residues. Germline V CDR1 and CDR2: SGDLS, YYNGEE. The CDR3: CASSVHGTGLNYGYTF. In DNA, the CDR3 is TGTGCCAGCAGCGTGCACGGGACAGGGCTCAACTATGGCTACACCTTC.